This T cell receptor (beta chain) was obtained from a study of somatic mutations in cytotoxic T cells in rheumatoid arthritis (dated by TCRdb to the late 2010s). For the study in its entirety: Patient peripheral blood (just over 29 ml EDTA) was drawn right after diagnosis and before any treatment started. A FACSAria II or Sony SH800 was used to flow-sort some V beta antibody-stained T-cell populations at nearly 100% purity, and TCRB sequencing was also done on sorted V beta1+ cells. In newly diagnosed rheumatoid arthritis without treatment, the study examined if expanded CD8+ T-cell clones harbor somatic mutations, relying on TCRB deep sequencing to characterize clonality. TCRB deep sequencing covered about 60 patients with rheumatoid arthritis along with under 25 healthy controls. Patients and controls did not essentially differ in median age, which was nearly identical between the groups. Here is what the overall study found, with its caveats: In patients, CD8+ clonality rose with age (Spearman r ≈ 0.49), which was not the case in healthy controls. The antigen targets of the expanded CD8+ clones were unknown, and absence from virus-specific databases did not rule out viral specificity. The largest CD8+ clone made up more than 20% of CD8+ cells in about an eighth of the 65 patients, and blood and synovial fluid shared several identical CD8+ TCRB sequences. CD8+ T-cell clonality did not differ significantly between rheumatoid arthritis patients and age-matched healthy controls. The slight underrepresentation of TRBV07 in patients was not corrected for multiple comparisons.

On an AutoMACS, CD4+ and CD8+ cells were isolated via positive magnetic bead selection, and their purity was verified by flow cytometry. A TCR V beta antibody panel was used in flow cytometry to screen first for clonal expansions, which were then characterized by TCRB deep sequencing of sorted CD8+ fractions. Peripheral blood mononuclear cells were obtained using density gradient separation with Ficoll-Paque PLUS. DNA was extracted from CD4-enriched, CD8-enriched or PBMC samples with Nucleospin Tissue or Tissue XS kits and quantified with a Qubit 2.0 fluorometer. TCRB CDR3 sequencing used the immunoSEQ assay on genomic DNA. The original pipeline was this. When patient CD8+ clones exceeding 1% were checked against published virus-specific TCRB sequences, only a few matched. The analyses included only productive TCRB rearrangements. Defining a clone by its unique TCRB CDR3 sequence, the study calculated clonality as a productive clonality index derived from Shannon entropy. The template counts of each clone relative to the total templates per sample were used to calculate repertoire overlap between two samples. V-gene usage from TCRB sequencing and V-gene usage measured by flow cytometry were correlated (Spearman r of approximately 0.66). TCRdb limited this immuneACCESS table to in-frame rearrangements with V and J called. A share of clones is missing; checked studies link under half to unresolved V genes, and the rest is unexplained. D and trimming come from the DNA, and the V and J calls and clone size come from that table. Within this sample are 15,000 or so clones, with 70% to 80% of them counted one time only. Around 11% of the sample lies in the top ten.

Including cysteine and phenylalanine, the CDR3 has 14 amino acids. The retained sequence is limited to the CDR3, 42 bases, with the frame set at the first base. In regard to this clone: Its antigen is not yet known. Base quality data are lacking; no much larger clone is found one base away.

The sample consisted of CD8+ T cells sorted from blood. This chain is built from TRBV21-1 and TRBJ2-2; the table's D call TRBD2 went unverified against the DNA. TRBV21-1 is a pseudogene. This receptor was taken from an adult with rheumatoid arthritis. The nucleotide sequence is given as TGTGCCAGCAGCAAAGGAGATAGCTGGAGGGAGCTGTTTTTT. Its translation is CASSKGDSWRELFF.